The clone carrying this T cell receptor beta chain was found a few times. Its antigen is undetermined. These data come from a study of ipilimumab plus nivolumab after autologous stem cell transplantation. Looking at the study overall: DLBCL patients had primary refractory or relapsed disease. Study-wide findings and caveats: Per the authors, repertoire, Treg and microbiota data justify further study.

Trimming pared 5 bases from V and 1 base from J, leaving 12 bases between. CDR1 and CDR2 (germline): SEHNR, FQNEAQ (reference sequence). The CDR3 length is 14 residues. Only in-frame clones appear in the TCRdb table, and some are missing; sequencing was by immunoSEQ multiplex PCR. The repertoire consists of roughly 86,000 clones, with about 83% occurring once and the leading ten covering around 2%. The sequencing here drew on PBMCs, taken in a trial of ipilimumab plus nivolumab as post-transplant consolidation. The sequence was collected from a male donor with diffuse large B-cell lymphoma. The chain joins TRBV7-9 to TRBJ2-7, with D perhaps given as TRBD1 or TRBD2 (5 bases each). Written as DNA, the CDR3 is TGTGCCAGCAGCAAAGAGGGGTTATCCTACGAGCAGTACTTC. Translating gives CASSKEGLSYEQYF. Supplemented by reference TRBV7-9 and TRBJ2-7, the full variable domain reads DTGVSQNPRHKITKRGQNVTFRCDPISEHNRLYWYRQTLGQGPEFLTYFQNEAQLEKSRLLSDRFSAERPKGSFSTLEIQRTEQGDSAMYLCASSKEGLSYEQYFGPGTRLTVT.